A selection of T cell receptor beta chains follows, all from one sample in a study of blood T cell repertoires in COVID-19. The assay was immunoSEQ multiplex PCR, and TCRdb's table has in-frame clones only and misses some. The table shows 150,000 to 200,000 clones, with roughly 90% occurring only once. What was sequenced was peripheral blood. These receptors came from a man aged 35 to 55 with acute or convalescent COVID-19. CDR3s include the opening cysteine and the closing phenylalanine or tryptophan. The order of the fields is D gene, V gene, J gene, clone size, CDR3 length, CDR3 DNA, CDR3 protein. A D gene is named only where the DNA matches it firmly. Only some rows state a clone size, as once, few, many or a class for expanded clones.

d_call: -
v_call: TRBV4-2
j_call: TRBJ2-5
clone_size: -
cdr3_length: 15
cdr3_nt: TGTGCCAGCAGCCAAGTCCAGGCCAGGGATGAGACCCAGTACTTC
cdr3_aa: CASSQVQARDETQYF

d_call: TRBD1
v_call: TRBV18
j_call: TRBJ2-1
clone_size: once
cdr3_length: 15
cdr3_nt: TGTGCCAGCTCACCAAGGGACAGGGTAATTCCTGAGCAGTTCTTC
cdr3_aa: CASSPRDRVIPEQFF

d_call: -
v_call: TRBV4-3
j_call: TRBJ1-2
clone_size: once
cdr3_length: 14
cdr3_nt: TGCGCCAGCAGCCAAGACACAGCCCTCTATGGCTACACCTTC
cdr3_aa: CASSQDTALYGYTF

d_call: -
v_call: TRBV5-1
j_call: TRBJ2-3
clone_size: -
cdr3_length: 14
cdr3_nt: TGCGCCAGCAGCTTGTACAGCTACATGGATACGCAGTATTTT
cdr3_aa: CASSLYSYMDTQYF

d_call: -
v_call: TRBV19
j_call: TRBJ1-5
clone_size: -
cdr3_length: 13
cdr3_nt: TGTGCCAGTAGTAGAGACAGAAATCAGCCCCAGCATTTT
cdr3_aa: CASSRDRNQPQHF

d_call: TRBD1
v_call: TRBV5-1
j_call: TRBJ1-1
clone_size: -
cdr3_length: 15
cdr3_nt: TGCGCCAGCAGCTCCATAGGACAGGGAAACACTGAAGCTTTCTTT
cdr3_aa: CASSSIGQGNTEAFF

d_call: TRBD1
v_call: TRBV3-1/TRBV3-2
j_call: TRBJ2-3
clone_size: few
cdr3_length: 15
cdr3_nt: TGTGCCAGCACCCTTAGGACAGGGGCCGCAGATACGCAGTATTTT
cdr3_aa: CASTLRTGAADTQYF

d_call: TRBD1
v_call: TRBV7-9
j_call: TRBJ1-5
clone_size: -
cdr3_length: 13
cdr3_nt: TGTGCCAGCAGCCCCCCAGGGGGCCAGCCCCAGCATTTT
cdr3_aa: CASSPPGGQPQHF

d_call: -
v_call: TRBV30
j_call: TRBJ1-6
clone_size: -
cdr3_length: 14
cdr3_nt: TGTGCCTGGAGTGTACAAGGCAGGGGTTCACCCCTCCACTTT
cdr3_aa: CAWSVQGRGSPLHF

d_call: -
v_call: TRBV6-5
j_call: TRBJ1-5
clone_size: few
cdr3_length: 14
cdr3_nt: TGTGCCAGCACCCCCGGGGTGAATTATCAGCCCCAGCATTTT
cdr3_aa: CASTPGVNYQPQHF

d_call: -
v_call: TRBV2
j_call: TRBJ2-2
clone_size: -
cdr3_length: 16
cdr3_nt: TGTGCCAGCAGAGACTACAGGGCCGCGAACACCGGGGAGCTGTTTTTT
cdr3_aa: CASRDYRAANTGELFF

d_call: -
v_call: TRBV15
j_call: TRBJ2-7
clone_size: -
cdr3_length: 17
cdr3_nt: TGTGCCACCAGCAGAGATCGAACGGGACACCCCGCCTACGAGCAGTACTTC
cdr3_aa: CATSRDRTGHPAYEQYF

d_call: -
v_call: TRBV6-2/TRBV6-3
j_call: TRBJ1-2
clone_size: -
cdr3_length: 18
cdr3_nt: TGTGCCAGCAGTTACTCTCGGGGCGGTGGAGGGGCCGACTATGGCTACACCTTC
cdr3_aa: CASSYSRGGGGADYGYTF

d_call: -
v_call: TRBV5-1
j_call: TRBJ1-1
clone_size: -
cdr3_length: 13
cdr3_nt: TGCGCCAGCAGCTTGAAACAAGACACTGAAGCTTTCTTT
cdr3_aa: CASSLKQDTEAFF

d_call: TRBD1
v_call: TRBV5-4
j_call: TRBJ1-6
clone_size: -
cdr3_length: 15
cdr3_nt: TGTGCCAGCAGCTTGAACAGGGGTTATAATTCACCCCTCCACTTT
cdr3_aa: CASSLNRGYNSPLHF

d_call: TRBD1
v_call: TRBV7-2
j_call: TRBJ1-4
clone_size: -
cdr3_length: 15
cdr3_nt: TGTGCCAGCAGCCAACAGGGGGCAACTAATGAAAAACTGTTTTTT
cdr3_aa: CASSQQGATNEKLFF

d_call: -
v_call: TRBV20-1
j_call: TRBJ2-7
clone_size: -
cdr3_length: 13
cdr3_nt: TGCAGTGCTAGTCAGGGAACCGCCTACGAGCAGTACTTC
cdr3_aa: CSASQGTAYEQYF

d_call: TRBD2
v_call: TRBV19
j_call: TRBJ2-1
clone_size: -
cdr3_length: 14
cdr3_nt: TGTGCCAGTAATCGCGGGGGGGCGGAGAATGAGCAGTTCTTC
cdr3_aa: CASNRGGAENEQFF

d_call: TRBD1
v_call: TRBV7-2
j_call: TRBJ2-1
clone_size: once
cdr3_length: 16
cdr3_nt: TGTGCCAGCAGCCCCGTAGGGACAGGGAAGAACAATGAGCAGTTCTTC
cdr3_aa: CASSPVGTGKNNEQFF

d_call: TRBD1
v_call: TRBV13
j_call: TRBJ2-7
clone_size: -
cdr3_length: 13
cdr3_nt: TGTGCCAGCAGCTCGGGACAGGGGTACGAGCAGTACTTC
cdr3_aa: CASSSGQGYEQYF

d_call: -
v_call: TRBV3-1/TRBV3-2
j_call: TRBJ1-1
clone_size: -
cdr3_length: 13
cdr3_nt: TGTGCCAGCAGCCTGACAGCGAACACTGAAGCTTTCTTT
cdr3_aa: CASSLTANTEAFF

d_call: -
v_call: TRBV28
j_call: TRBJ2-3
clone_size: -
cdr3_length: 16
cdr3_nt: TGTGCCAGCAGCCTCTCCCCCAGTCGTAGCACAGATACGCAGTATTTT
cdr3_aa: CASSLSPSRSTDTQYF